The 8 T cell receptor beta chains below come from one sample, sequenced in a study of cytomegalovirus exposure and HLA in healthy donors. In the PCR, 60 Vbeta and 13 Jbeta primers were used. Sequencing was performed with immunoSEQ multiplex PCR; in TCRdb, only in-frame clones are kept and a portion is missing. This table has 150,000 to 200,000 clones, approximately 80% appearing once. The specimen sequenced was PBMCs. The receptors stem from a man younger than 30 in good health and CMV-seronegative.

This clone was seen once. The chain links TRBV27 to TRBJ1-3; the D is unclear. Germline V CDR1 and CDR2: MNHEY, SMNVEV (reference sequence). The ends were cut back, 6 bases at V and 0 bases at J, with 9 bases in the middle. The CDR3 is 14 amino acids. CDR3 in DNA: TGTGCCAGCAGGGGAGACAACTCTGGAAACACCATATATTTT. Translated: CASRGDNSGNTIYF.

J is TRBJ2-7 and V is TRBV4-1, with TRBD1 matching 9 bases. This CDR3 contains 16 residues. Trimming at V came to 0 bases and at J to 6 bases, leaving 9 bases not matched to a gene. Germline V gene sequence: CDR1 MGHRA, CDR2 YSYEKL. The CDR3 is CASSQDIGTGFFEQYF. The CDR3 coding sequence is TGCGCCAGCAGCCAAGATATTGGGACAGGGTTTTTCGAGCAGTACTTC.

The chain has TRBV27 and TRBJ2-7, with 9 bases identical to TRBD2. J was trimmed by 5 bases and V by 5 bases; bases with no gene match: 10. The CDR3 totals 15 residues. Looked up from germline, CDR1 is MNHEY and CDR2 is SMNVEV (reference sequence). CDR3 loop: CASSPYSQRGDEQYF. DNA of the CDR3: TGTGCCAGCAGTCCCTACTCTCAGCGGGGGGACGAGCAGTACTTC.

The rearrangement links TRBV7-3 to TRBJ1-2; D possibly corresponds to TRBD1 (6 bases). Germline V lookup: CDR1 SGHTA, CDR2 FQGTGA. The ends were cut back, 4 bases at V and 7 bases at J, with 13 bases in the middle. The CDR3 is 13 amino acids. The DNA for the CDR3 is TGTGCCAGCAGCTCGACAATCAGGGGTGGCTACACCTTC. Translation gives CASSSTIRGGYTF.

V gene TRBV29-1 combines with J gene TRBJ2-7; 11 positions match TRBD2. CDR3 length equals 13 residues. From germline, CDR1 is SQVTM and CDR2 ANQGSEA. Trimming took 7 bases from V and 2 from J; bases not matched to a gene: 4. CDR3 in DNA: TGCAGCGGTCGACTAGCGGGGACCTACGAGCAGTACTTC. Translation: CSGRLAGTYEQYF.

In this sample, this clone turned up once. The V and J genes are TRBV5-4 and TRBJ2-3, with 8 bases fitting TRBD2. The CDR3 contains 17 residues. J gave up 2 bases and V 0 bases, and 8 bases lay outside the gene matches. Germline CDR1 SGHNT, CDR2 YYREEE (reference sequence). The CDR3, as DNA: TGTGCCAGCAGCTTGGTAGCGGGGCGCAGGTACACAGATACGCAGTATTTT. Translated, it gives CASSLVAGRRYTDTQYF. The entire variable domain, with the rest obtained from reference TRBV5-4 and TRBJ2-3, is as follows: ETGVTQSPTHLIKTRGQQVTLRCSSQSGHNTVSWYQQALGQGPQFIFQYYREEENGRGNFPPRFSGLQFPNYSSELNVNALELDDSALYLCASSLVAGRRYTDTQYFGPGTRLTVL.

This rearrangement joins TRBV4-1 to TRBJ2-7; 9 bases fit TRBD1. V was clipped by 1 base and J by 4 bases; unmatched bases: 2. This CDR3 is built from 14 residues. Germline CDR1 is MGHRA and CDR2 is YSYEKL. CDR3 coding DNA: TGCGCCAGCAGCCAAGGGGACAGGGTATACGAGCAGTACTTC. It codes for CASSQGDRVYEQYF.

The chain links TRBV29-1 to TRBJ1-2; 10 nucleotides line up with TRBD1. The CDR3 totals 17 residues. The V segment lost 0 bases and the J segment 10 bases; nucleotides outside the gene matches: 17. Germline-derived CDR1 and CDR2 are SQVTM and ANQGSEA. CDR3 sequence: CSVEDMSPSRGTGDYTF. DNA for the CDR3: TGCAGCGTTGAAGATATGTCCCCCAGTAGGGGGACAGGGGACTACACCTTC.